The next 10 T cell receptor beta chains were all read from a single sample in a study of blood T cell repertoires in COVID-19. Measured with immunoSEQ multiplex PCR; TCRdb has only the in-frame clones, and not every one. The sample contains more than 150,000 clones, roughly nine tenths of which appear only once. The sample was peripheral blood. These receptor sequences come from a man in his 70s with active or convalescent COVID-19.

The chain is built from TRBV5-4 and TRBJ2-3; tentatively, D is TRBD2 (6 bases). Germline V gene sequence: CDR1 SGHNT, CDR2 YYREEE (reference sequence). The CDR3 length is 14 residues. V lost 4 bases to trimming and J lost 0 bases, with 9 bases between them. CDR3 sequence: CASSRGTSTDTQYF. Here the CDR3 DNA reads TGTGCCAGCAGCCGGGGGACTAGCACAGATACGCAGTATTTT. The full variable domain, with the rest looked up from reference TRBV5-4 and TRBJ2-3, is ETGVTQSPTHLIKTRGQQVTLRCSSQSGHNTVSWYQQALGQGPQFIFQYYREEENGRGNFPPRFSGLQFPNYSSELNVNALELDDSALYLCASSRGTSTDTQYFGPGTRLTVL.

In its sample, this clone was seen once. The identical CDR3 is also encoded by other nucleotide sequences in the sample. The rearrangement links TRBV18 to TRBJ2-7; weak D call: TRBD1 (5 bases). The V end lost 3 bases, the J end lost 4 bases, and 10 bases lay between the germline ends. Germline V lookup: CDR1 KGHSH, CDR2 LQKENI. CDR3 length: 13 residues. The CDR3 DNA follows: TGTGCCAGCTCACCGGGGCAGCCGTACGAGCAGTACTTC. It specifies CASSPGQPYEQYF.

This clone appeared many times. This chain uses TRBV19 with TRBJ1-1; 7 nucleotides match TRBD1. CDR1 LNHDA and CDR2 SQIVND come from the germline V gene (reference sequence). The ends lost 5 bases at V and 2 bases at J; junction bases unmatched: 8. The CDR3 is 15 residues long. The chain's CDR3 is CASSSRGQANTEAFF. The CDR3 DNA is TGTGCCAGTAGTTCAAGGGGGCAGGCTAACACTGAAGCTTTCTTT.

The CDR3 reads CASSYGTNEKLFF. The CDR3 DNA reads as TGTGCCAGCAGTTACGGCACTAATGAAAAACTGTTTTTT. The rearrangement joins TRBV6-6 to TRBJ1-4; D not certain. Looked up from germline, CDR1 is MNHNY and CDR2 is SVGAGI (reference sequence). The CDR3 has 13 residues. Between the trimmed V and J ends, which lost 2 bases and 2 bases, there was a span of 3 bases.

The chain combines TRBV4-3 with TRBJ2-2, with 10 bases aligning to TRBD1. The CDR3 consists of 18 residues. Germline V gene sequence: CDR1 LGHNA, CDR2 YSLEER. V shed 1 base and J 6 bases; nucleotides not matched to a gene: 11. CDR3: CASSQVDSLDRGAGELFF. Here the CDR3 DNA reads TGCGCCAGCAGCCAAGTCGACTCTCTGGACAGGGGGGCCGGGGAGCTGTTTTTT.

V usage is TRBV7-8 and J usage is TRBJ1-2; 12 nucleotides match TRBD1. Germline trimming cut 5 bases from V and 4 bases from J; bases unmatched to any gene: 2. Germline lookup yields CDR1 SGHVS and CDR2 FQNEAQ. CDR3 length: 14 amino acids. The CDR3 sequence is CASSPGQGAYGYTF. The CDR3 DNA sequence: TGTGCCAGCAGCCCGGGACAGGGGGCCTATGGCTACACCTTC.

The chain couples TRBV5-6 to TRBJ1-2; D uncertain. Trimming removed 2 bases at V and 8 bases at J, with 10 bases between. CDR1 and CDR2 from the germline V gene are SGHDT and YYEEEE. The CDR3 length is 12 residues. The CDR3 sequence is CASSFGGGGYTF. The CDR3, as DNA: TGTGCCAGCAGCTTCGGCGGAGGCGGCTACACCTTC.

This clone was counted once. V usage is TRBV3-1 (or the pseudogene TRBV3-2) and J usage is TRBJ2-6, with TRBD1 as a possible D gene (6 bases). The CDR3 length is 18 residues. CDR1 is LGHDT, CDR2 YNNKEL, per germline (reference sequence). V was trimmed by 4 bases and J by 1 base, leaving 17 bases between them. CDR3 sequence: CASSLDSLRGSGANVLTF. The CDR3 nucleotides are TGTGCCAGCAGCCTAGACAGCCTTAGGGGGTCTGGGGCCAACGTCCTGACTTTC.

J is TRBJ2-5 and V is TRBV28, with a tentative D call TRBD1 (6 bases). This CDR3 contains 13 residues. V was trimmed by 7 bases and J by 3 bases, leaving 12 bases between them. Germline assignment: CDR1 MDHEN and CDR2 SYDVKM. The CDR3 spells CASTEGGEETQYF. CDR3 coding DNA: TGTGCCAGCACCGAAGGGGGAGAAGAGACCCAGTACTTC.

The V and J genes are TRBV18 and TRBJ1-2, with D unresolved. The CDR3 runs 17 residues. V dropped 2 bases and J dropped 0 bases, with 16 bases sitting between them. Germline V gives CDR1 KGHSH, CDR2 LQKENI. The chain's CDR3 is CASSPESTAASNYGYTF. DNA of the CDR3: TGTGCCAGCTCACCAGAGAGTACAGCCGCGTCTAACTATGGCTACACCTTC.